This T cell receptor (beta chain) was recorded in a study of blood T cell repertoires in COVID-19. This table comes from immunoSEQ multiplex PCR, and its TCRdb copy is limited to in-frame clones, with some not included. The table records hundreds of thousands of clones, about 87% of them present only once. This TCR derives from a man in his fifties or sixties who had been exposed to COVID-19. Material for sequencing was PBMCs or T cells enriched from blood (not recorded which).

The CDR3 DNA sequence: TGTGCCAGTAGTATGACAGGGGACGAGCAGTACTTC. Protein product: CASSMTGDEQYF. The genes are TRBV19 and TRBJ2-7, with 8 bases aligning to TRBD1. From germline, CDR1 is LNHDA and CDR2 SQIVND (reference sequence). J was trimmed by 5 bases and V by 3 bases; bases with no gene match: 0. The CDR3 is made up of 12 amino acids.